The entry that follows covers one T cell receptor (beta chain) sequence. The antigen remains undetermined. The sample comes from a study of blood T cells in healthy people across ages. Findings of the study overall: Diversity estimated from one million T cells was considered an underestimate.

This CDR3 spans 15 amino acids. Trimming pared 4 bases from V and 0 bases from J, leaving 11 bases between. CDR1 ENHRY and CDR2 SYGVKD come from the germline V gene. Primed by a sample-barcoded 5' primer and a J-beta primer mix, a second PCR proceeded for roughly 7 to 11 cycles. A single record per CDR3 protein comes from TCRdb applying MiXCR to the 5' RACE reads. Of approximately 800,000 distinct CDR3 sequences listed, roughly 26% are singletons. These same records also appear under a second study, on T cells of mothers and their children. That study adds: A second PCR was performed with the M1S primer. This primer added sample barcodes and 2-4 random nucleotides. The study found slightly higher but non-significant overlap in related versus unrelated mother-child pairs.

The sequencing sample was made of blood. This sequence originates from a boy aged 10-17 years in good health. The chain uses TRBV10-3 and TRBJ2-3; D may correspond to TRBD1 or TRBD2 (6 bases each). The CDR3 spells CAISVGGRSTDTQYF. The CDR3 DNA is TGTGCCATCAGTGTAGGGGGGCGGAGCACAGATACGCAGTATTTT.